Listed here are 20 T cell receptor beta chains from one sample, sequenced in a study of cytomegalovirus exposure and HLA in healthy donors. The PCR ran on 60 Vbeta and 13 Jbeta primers. Assay: immunoSEQ multiplex PCR; the TCRdb copy retains only in-frame clones and omits some. This sample has fewer than 200,000 clones, with over 70% found just once. Sequencing used PBMCs. These receptors were taken from a man younger than 30 in good health and CMV-seropositive.

This chain connects TRBV7-9 to TRBJ1-6, with D uncertain. Between the trimmed V and J ends, which lost 4 bases and 3 bases, there was a span of 7 bases. CDR3 length: 14 amino acids. Germline loops: CDR1 SEHNR, CDR2 FQNEAQ (reference sequence). CDR3 sequence (DNA): TGTGCCAGCAGCTCTCGGGACTATAATTCACCCCTCCACTTT. Its protein is CASSSRDYNSPLHF.

This clone came up a few times. The chain combines TRBV7-9 with TRBJ2-1; tentatively, D is TRBD1 (6 bases). Germline V lookup: CDR1 SEHNR, CDR2 FQNEAQ (reference sequence). Between the trimmed V and J ends, which lost 4 bases and 2 bases, there was a span of 21 bases. CDR3 length: 18 residues. CDR3 sequence (DNA): TGTGCCAGCAGCTCCCTAAAGTTAGCAGGGGAACCCTACAATGAGCAGTTCTTC. Translated, it gives CASSSLKLAGEPYNEQFF.

J is TRBJ2-3 and V is TRBV5-1; the match to TRBD2 covers 8 bases. V shed 3 bases and J 2 bases; nucleotides not matched to a gene: 5. The CDR3 is 15 residues long. Looked up from germline, CDR1 is SGHRS and CDR2 is YFSETQ. CDR3 loop: CASSSVSGTTDTQYF. CDR3 nucleotide sequence: TGCGCCAGCAGCTCCGTTAGCGGGACCACAGATACGCAGTATTTT.

The chain uses TRBV30 and TRBJ1-4; weak D call: TRBD1 (5 bases). The germline V gene encodes CDR1 GTSNPN and CDR2 SVGIG (reference sequence). The length of the CDR3 is 13 residues. Between the trimmed V and J ends, which lost 1 base and 7 bases, there was a span of 10 bases. CDR3: CAWSDGALEKLFF. CDR3 DNA: TGTGCCTGGAGTGATGGGGCGCTTGAAAAACTGTTTTTT.

The chain combines TRBV7-2 with TRBJ2-5; possibly TRBD1 for D (6 bases). V was shortened by 5 bases and J by 8 bases, with 18 bases between the two germline ends. This CDR3 region has 14 residues. The germline gives CDR1 SGHTA, CDR2 FQGNSA. CDR3 sequence reads: CASSPSTGLGTQYF. The CDR3 region has the DNA TGTGCCAGCAGCCCTTCGACAGGCCTGGGCACCCAGTACTTC.

The rearrangement joins TRBV7-9 to TRBJ2-5; 7 nucleotides line up with TRBD2. In germline, CDR1 is SEHNR, CDR2 FQNEAQ (reference sequence). CDR3 length equals 14 residues. V lost 5 bases and J lost 1; bases outside the gene matches: 4. The CDR3 coding sequence is TGTGCCAGCAGCGCCAGCGGGGCCCAAGAGACCCAGTACTTC. This sequence encodes CASSASGAQETQYF.

J is TRBJ2-7 and V is TRBV7-9; 11 nucleotides line up with TRBD1. Germline CDR1 reads SEHNR; CDR2 reads FQNEAQ (reference sequence). The CDR3 runs 15 residues. Trimming took 2 bases from V and 2 from J; bases not matched to a gene: 2. Written as DNA, the CDR3 is TGTGCCAGCAGCTTACCGGGACAGGGGGCCTACGAGCAGTACTTC. Translated, it gives CASSLPGQGAYEQYF.

This clone was recorded once. Its ends do not fully match the called genes, so a read error is possible. The gene calls are TRBV7-9 and TRBJ1-3; D not resolved. This CDR3 has 16 residues. Per the germline V gene, CDR1 is SEHNR and CDR2 is FQNEAQ (reference sequence). CDR3 DNA sequence: TGTTCCAGCAGCATTAGATCCGGAGCCTCTGGAAACACCATATATTTT. It encodes CSSSIRSGASGNTIYF.

V gene TRBV7-2 combines with J gene TRBJ1-1, with 7 bases lining up with TRBD1. Germline lookup yields CDR1 SGHTA and CDR2 FQGNSA. The length of the CDR3 is 14 residues. With V trimmed by 2 bases and J by 3 bases, 3 bases remained unmatched. The CDR3 nucleotides are TGTGCCAGCAGCTTAAGTACAGGGGACACTGAAGCTTTCTTT. Its protein product is CASSLSTGDTEAFF.

The genes are TRBV15 and TRBJ2-4; no clear D gene. The V end lost 2 bases, the J end lost 8 bases, and 10 bases lay between the germline ends. The germline gives CDR1 LNHNV, CDR2 YYDKDF (reference sequence). This CDR3 has 13 amino acids. CDR3 coding DNA: TGTGCCACCAGCAGAAGAGACGGGTACATTCAGTACTTC. As protein: CATSRRDGYIQYF.

The chain has TRBV7-8 and TRBJ2-7; 7 nucleotides match TRBD2. This CDR3 is 16 amino acids long. The J segment lost 2 bases and the V segment lost 4 bases, leaving 11 bases of the junction unmatched. Germline V lookup: CDR1 SGHVS, CDR2 FQNEAQ. The CDR3 coding sequence is TGTGCCAGCAGCTCTTCCGGGGCTAGCGGACCCTACGAGCAGTACTTC. Encoded protein: CASSSSGASGPYEQYF.

The chain combines TRBV25-1 with TRBJ2-1; 10 bases line up with TRBD1. V lost 5 bases, J lost 8 bases, and 15 bases stayed unmatched. The V gene's germline CDR1 is MGHDK and CDR2 SYGVNS. This CDR3 has 17 residues. CDR3 region: CASSYSPDRGQVYEQFF. The CDR3 region has the DNA TGTGCCAGCAGTTACTCCCCTGACAGGGGGCAAGTCTATGAGCAGTTCTTC.

This chain connects TRBV5-1 to TRBJ2-2; a weak D match, TRBD2 (5 bases). This CDR3 is built from 16 residues. CDR1 and CDR2 (germline): SGHRS, YFSETQ. V was shortened by 2 bases and J by 6 bases, with 17 bases between the two germline ends. The CDR3 protein is CASSLTADPRAGELFF. The CDR3 nucleotides are TGCGCCAGCAGCTTAACGGCGGATCCGAGGGCCGGGGAGCTGTTTTTT.

The chain combines TRBV4-3 with TRBJ1-6; D remains ambiguous. Germline-derived CDR1 and CDR2 are LGHNA and YSLEER. Trimming pared 1 base from V and 10 bases from J, leaving 17 bases between. CDR3 size: 16 residues. CDR3 bases: TGCGCCAGCAGCCAAGGTTTAACGAGGTGGCGGTCACCCCTCCACTTT. Translation: CASSQGLTRWRSPLHF.

CDR3 amino acids: CASSEFPGTSGNEKTQYF. Here the CDR3 DNA reads TGTGCCAGCAGTGAATTTCCTGGGACTAGCGGGAACGAGAAGACCCAGTACTTC. V usage is TRBV6-1 and J usage is TRBJ2-5, with TRBD2 matching 13 bases. The CDR3 length is 18 residues. V gave up 2 bases and J gave up 6 bases; unmatched junction bases: 12. Germline V gives CDR1 MNHNS, CDR2 SASEGT.

The rearrangement uses TRBV19 and TRBJ2-5, with a weak D call TRBD1 (6 bases). The CDR3 length is 13 residues. V lost 5 bases and J 3 bases, leaving 10 bases between the germline ends. CDR1 is LNHDA, CDR2 SQIVND, per germline (reference sequence). Here the CDR3 reads CASSARTEETQYF. The CDR3 DNA reads as TGTGCCAGTAGTGCGCGGACAGAAGAGACCCAGTACTTC. The entire variable domain, with the rest obtained from reference TRBV19 and TRBJ2-5, is as follows: DGGITQSPKYLFRKEGQNVTLSCEQNLNHDAMYWYRQDPGQGLRLIYYSQIVNDFQKGDIAEGYSVSREKKESFPLTVTSAQKNPTAFYLCASSARTEETQYFGPGTRLLVL.

V and J are TRBV29-1 and TRBJ2-1; 12 nucleotides match TRBD1. The V gene's germline CDR1 is SQVTM and CDR2 ANQGSEA. J was trimmed by 0 bases and V by 6 bases; bases with no gene match: 15. There are 19 residues in the CDR3. CDR3 in DNA: TGCAGCGTGGGGGGACAGGGGGCGTTTTGGTCTAGCTCCTACAATGAGCAGTTCTTC. Translation gives CSVGGQGAFWSSSYNEQFF.

This rearrangement joins TRBV27 to TRBJ2-5; 9 nucleotides line up with TRBD1. The DNA end lines up better with TRBJ2-7; the J call may be wrong. CDR1 and CDR2 (germline): MNHEY, SMNVEV (reference sequence). CDR3 length: 14 residues. CDR3 DNA sequence: TGTGCCAGCAATGGAAGGACAGGGGCCCACGAGCAGTACTTC. This codes for CASNGRTGAHEQYF.

In its sample, this clone was seen a few times. The J gene is TRBJ2-7, the V gene TRBV19; TRBD2 matches at 7 bases. This CDR3 contains 13 residues. The V segment lost 5 bases and the J segment 5 bases; nucleotides outside the gene matches: 6. Per the germline V gene, CDR1 is LNHDA and CDR2 is SQIVND (reference sequence). The CDR3 sequence is CASSGRVGHEQYF. The CDR3 DNA reads as TGTGCCAGTAGTGGGAGGGTCGGACACGAGCAGTACTTC.

This clone was observed a handful of times. This CDR3 reads CASSPRAGVYGYTF. The CDR3 nucleotides are TGTGCCAGCAGCCCCAGGGCAGGCGTCTATGGCTACACCTTC. J is TRBJ1-2 and V is TRBV7-9; D perhaps matches TRBD1 (5 bases). Germline CDR1 reads SEHNR; CDR2 reads FQNEAQ (reference sequence). V dropped 5 bases and J dropped 4 bases, with 14 bases sitting between them. This CDR3 contains 14 residues.